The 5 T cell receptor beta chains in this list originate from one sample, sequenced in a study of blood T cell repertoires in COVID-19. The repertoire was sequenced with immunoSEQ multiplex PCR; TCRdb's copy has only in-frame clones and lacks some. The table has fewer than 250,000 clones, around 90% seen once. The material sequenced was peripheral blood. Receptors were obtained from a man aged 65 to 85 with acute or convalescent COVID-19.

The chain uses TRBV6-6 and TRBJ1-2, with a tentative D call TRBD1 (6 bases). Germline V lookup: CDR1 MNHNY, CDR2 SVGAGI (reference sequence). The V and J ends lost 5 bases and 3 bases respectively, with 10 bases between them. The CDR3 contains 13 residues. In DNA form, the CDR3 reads TGTGCCAGCAGTGGCAGGGGTGACTATGGCTACACCTTC. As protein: CASSGRGDYGYTF.

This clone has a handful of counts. The CDR3 loop is CASSLTGGITEAFF. The CDR3 DNA reads as TGTGCCAGCAGTTTGACAGGGGGCATTACTGAAGCTTTCTTT. This chain uses TRBV28 with TRBJ1-1; 10 bases are a match to TRBD1. V lost 3 bases, J lost 5 bases, and 3 bases stayed unmatched. CDR1 and CDR2 (germline): MDHEN, SYDVKM. CDR3 size: 14 residues.

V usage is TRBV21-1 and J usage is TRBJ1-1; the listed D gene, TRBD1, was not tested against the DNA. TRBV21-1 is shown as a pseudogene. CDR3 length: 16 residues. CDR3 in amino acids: CASSKPPGTGGTEAFF. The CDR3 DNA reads TGTGCCAGCAGCAAACCTCCCGGGACAGGGGGCACTGAAGCTTTCTTT.

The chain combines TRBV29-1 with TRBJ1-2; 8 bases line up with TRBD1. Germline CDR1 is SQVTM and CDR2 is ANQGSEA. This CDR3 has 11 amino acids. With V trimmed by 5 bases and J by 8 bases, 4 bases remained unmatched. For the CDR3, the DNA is TGCAGCGTTACAGGGGGGGAAGGCTACACCTTC. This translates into CSVTGGEGYTF.

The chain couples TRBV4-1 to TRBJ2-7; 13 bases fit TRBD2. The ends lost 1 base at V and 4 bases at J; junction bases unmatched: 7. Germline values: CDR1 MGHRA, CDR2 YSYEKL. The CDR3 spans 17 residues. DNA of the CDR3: TGCGCCAGCAGCCAAGGTCCGGGACTAGCGGGAACTTACGAGCAGTACTTC. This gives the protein CASSQGPGLAGTYEQYF.